The 28 T cell receptor beta chains listed next were all sequenced from one sample in a study of Graves' ophthalmopathy and Graves' hyperthyroidism. TCR beta CDR3 regions were amplified from RNA transcripts. In the first round, RT-PCR was carried out with HTBI primers, and a multiplex PCR formed the second round. TCRdb independently ran MiXCR on the multiplex PCR reads; one entry per CDR3 protein. This sample has 620,000 or so distinct CDR3 sequences, with 22% found just once. Sequenced material: peripheral blood. Receptors originate from a woman between 18 and 29 years old with stable Graves' hyperthyroidism. Some clones in this sample may be carry-over from other donors' samples.

This clonotype was detected many times. CDR3 bases: TGCAGTGCGATCACAGGGTGGGACACCGGGGAGCTGTTTTTT. Encoded protein: CSAITGWDTGELFF. This chain connects TRBV20-1 to TRBJ2-2; D may be TRBD1 (6 bases). Germline V gene sequence: CDR1 DFQATT, CDR2 SNEGSKA (reference sequence). CDR3 size: 14 residues. Trimming stripped 6 bases from V and 3 bases from J, with 14 bases between.

The chain employs TRBV29-1 and TRBJ1-2; D remains unclear. Germline loops: CDR1 SQVTM, CDR2 ANQGSEA. CDR3 length equals 13 residues. V shed 3 bases and J shed 0 bases, with 8 bases lying between them. CDR3 DNA sequence: TGCAGCGTTGACAGATTAGCTAACTATGGCTACACCTTC. Residues: CSVDRLANYGYTF.

This clonotype was counted many times. The chain carries TRBV25-1 and TRBJ1-1; 7 bases are shared with TRBD1. The CDR3 has 13 residues. V shed 6 bases and J 4 bases; nucleotides not matched to a gene: 5. Germline CDR1 is MGHDK and CDR2 is SYGVNS. CDR3 sequence reads: CASRGGAGTEAFF. The CDR3 DNA sequence: TGTGCCAGCAGAGGGGGCGCCGGCACTGAAGCTTTCTTT.

This rearrangement joins TRBV2 to TRBJ2-7; possibly TRBD2 for D (6 bases). The CDR3 is 12 amino acids. Germline-derived CDR1 and CDR2 are SNHLY and FYNNEI. Trimming removed 8 bases from V and 1 base from J, with 9 bases in between. The CDR3 sequence is CASGDLSYEQYF. CDR3 sequence (DNA): TGTGCCAGCGGGGACTTATCCTACGAGCAGTACTTC.

The table lists this clonotype with a count of one. This may be a read error: a much more frequent sequence differs by one nucleotide. The chain uses TRBV3-1 and TRBJ2-7; D perhaps matches TRBD2 (6 bases). This CDR3 is built from 13 residues. CDR1 is LGHDT, CDR2 YNNKEL, per germline (reference sequence). CDR3 bases: TGTGCCAGCAGCCAAGACGGGGGAAAAAAGCAGGACTTC. Encoded protein: CASSQDGGKKQDF.

Turning to this clonotype: A clone one base away is much larger, so this may be a read error. V and J are TRBV25-1 and TRBJ2-1; D is ambiguous. Germline assignment: CDR1 MGHDK and CDR2 SYGVNS. V lost 1 base to trimming and J lost 10 bases, with 17 bases between them. This CDR3 contains 15 residues. CDR3 nucleotides: TGTGCCAGCAGTGAATCGAGCGCCTGGGAAGACGAGCAGTTCTTC. Its translation: CASSESSAWEDEQFF. Filled out from reference TRBV25-1 and TRBJ2-1, the complete variable domain reads EADIYQTPRYLVIGTGKKITLECSQTMGHDKMYWYQQDPGMELHLIHYSYGVNSTEKGDLSSESTVSRIRTEHFPLTLESARPSHTSQYLCASSESSAWEDEQFFGPGTRLTVL.

The chain joins TRBV12-3 or TRBV12-4 to TRBJ2-7; D unresolved. V dropped 7 bases and J dropped 5 bases, with 12 bases sitting between them. The CDR3 sequence is 12 residues long. The CDR3 DNA reads as TGTGCCAGCACTCGTCGGTGGAACGAGCAGTACTTC. Translation: CASTRRWNEQYF.

V gene TRBV7-2 combines with J gene TRBJ2-5; D call uncertain. Germline V gives CDR1 SGHTA, CDR2 FQGNSA. V was pared by 1 base and J by 5 bases, with 11 bases between. This CDR3 spans 14 amino acids. The DNA of the CDR3 is TGTGCCAGCAGCTTAGTGGAGCGTTGGGAGACCCAGTACTTC. Its protein is CASSLVERWETQYF.

This clonotype was seen repeatedly, ten times or more. V is TRBV5-1 and J is TRBJ1-1, with TRBD1 matching 8 bases. V was pared by 1 base and J by 6 bases, with 5 bases of the junction left unmatched. The germline V gene encodes CDR1 SGHRS and CDR2 YFSETQ. The CDR3 consists of 14 residues. CDR3 DNA sequence: TGCGCCAGCAGCTTGACGACGGACAGGGCTGAAGCTTTCTTT. The encoded protein is CASSLTTDRAEAFF.

This clonotype was detected many times. This chain uses TRBV5-1 with TRBJ1-2, with 11 bases identical to TRBD1. This CDR3 has 17 amino acids. After removal of 3 bases from V and 5 bases from J, the junction contained 12 bases not matched to a gene. Germline V gene data show CDR1 as SGHRS and CDR2 as YFSETQ. For the CDR3, the DNA is TGCGCCAGCAGCTCGGACCTAAGGACAGGGGGCGTATATGGCTACACCTTC. This encodes CASSSDLRTGGVYGYTF.

This clonotype was seen at least ten times. The J gene is TRBJ2-7, the V gene TRBV20-1, with a tentative D call TRBD2 (6 bases). Trimming cost V 6 bases and J 1 base, with 16 bases left between them. This CDR3 is built from 14 residues. From germline, CDR1 is DFQATT and CDR2 SNEGSKA (reference sequence). The CDR3 DNA is TGCAGTGCAACGGCGGGACCTCTGTCCTACGAGCAGTACTTC. Translated, it gives CSATAGPLSYEQYF.

This clonotype was seen repeatedly, ten times or more. The rearrangement links TRBV10-3 to TRBJ1-5; D unclear. The germline V gene encodes CDR1 ENHRY and CDR2 SYGVKD. This CDR3 is built from 13 residues. Trimming left V 2 bases short and J 3 bases short, with 5 bases between. The CDR3 nucleotides read TGTGCCATCAGTGAGGCAACCAATCAGCCCCAGCATTTT. It is translated as CAISEATNQPQHF.

This clonotype was observed a few times. This rearrangement joins TRBV29-1 to TRBJ2-3; 11 positions agree with TRBD2. CDR1 is SQVTM, CDR2 ANQGSEA, per germline. The junction had 5 bases not matched to a gene; V was cut back by 8 bases and J by 4 bases. The CDR3 runs to 13 residues. The DNA of the CDR3 is TGCAGCACGACTAGCGGGGCGGCAGATACGCAGTATTTT. Amino acid sequence: CSTTSGAADTQYF.

This clonotype came up a few times. The chain links TRBV28 to TRBJ2-4; D tentatively reads TRBD1 or TRBD2 (5 bases each). V was pared by 5 bases and J by 0 bases, with 20 bases between. Per the germline V gene, CDR1 is MDHEN and CDR2 is SYDVKM. This CDR3 region has 18 residues. The CDR3 reads CASSPQPGLLLAKNIQYF. CDR3 DNA: TGTGCCAGCAGTCCTCAGCCGGGGCTACTACTAGCCAAAAACATTCAGTACTTC.

This clonotype was picked up a small number of times. The chain links TRBV6-1 to TRBJ2-2, with D perhaps matching TRBD1 or TRBD2 (6 bases each). The germline V and J ends were trimmed by 6 bases and 7 bases, with 15 bases remaining between them. Germline V gene lookup returns CDR1 MNHNS and CDR2 SASEGT. CDR3 size: 14 residues. The CDR3 nucleotides read TGTGCCAGCAGGCCGGCCGGGGGCGTCGGGGAGCTGTTTTTT. This sequence encodes CASRPAGGVGELFF.

This clonotype was seen only a few times. This chain uses TRBV11-2 with TRBJ2-7; the match to TRBD2 covers 15 bases. CDR1 is SGHAT and CDR2 is FQNNGV in the germline V gene. The ends lost 5 bases at V and 6 bases at J; junction bases unmatched: 11. The CDR3 loop spans 17 amino acids. The CDR3 protein is CASSRGTSGGTGCEQYF. CDR3 in DNA: TGTGCCAGCAGCCGAGGGACTAGCGGGGGGACTGGGTGCGAGCAGTACTTC.

The rearrangement links TRBV28 to TRBJ2-7; possibly TRBD2 for D (6 bases). V lost 3 bases and J lost 4, with 13 bases in between. Germline values: CDR1 MDHEN, CDR2 SYDVKM. This CDR3 is built from 14 residues. This CDR3 is CASSFGRRLYEQYF. The CDR3 nucleotides are TGTGCCAGCAGTTTTGGGAGGCGCCTGTACGAGCAGTACTTC. Together with reference TRBV28 and TRBJ2-7, the CDR3 gives the full variable domain: DVKVTQSSRYLVKRTGEKVFLECVQDMDHENMFWYRQDPGLGLRLIYFSYDVKMKEKGDIPEGYSVSREKKERFSLILESASTNQTSMYLCASSFGRRLYEQYFGPGTRLTVT.

Many counts were recorded for this clonotype. V is TRBV28 and J is TRBJ1-2; 8 bases are a match to TRBD1. The CDR3 is made up of 16 amino acids. Germline V gene sequence: CDR1 MDHEN, CDR2 SYDVKM. V lost 7 bases, J lost 4 bases, and 14 bases stayed unmatched. The CDR3 here is CASNLPSSTGAYGYTF. The DNA of the CDR3 is TGTGCCAGCAACCTCCCCTCTTCGACAGGGGCCTATGGCTACACCTTC.

The chain couples TRBV7-8 to TRBJ2-5, with 10 bases identical to TRBD2. In germline, CDR1 is SGHVS, CDR2 FQNEAQ. The trim removed 4 bases at V and 7 bases at J, leaving 9 bases unmatched. This CDR3 has 15 amino acids. The CDR3 DNA follows: TGTGCCAGCAGCTCCGCCGGGACTAGCGTGGGGACCCAGTACTTC. Its protein product is CASSSAGTSVGTQYF.

In this sample, this clonotype turned up once. The chain employs TRBV28 and TRBJ2-5, with TRBD2 matching over 11 bases. Germline CDR1 MDHEN, CDR2 SYDVKM. This CDR3 spans 16 amino acids. The J segment lost 2 bases and the V segment lost 5 bases, leaving 7 bases of the junction unmatched. The CDR3 loop is CASSRSVAGGQETQYF. In nucleotides, the CDR3 is TGTGCCAGCAGTCGGTCGGTAGCGGGGGGGCAAGAGACCCAGTACTTC. Using reference TRBV28 and TRBJ2-5 for the parts outside the CDR3, the full variable domain is DVKVTQSSRYLVKRTGEKVFLECVQDMDHENMFWYRQDPGLGLRLIYFSYDVKMKEKGDIPEGYSVSREKKERFSLILESASTNQTSMYLCASSRSVAGGQETQYFGPGTRLLVL.

This clonotype was seen more than once but under ten times. This chain links TRBV4-3 with TRBJ1-2; tentatively, D is TRBD1 (5 bases). CDR3 size: 16 residues. CDR1 is LGHNA and CDR2 is YSLEER in the germline V gene. V was clipped by 4 bases and J by 4 bases, with 19 bases between them. The CDR3, as DNA: TGCGCCAGCAGCCTTACCTCCGGGACCGCTATCTATGGCTACACCTTC. This encodes CASSLTSGTAIYGYTF.

In its sample, this clonotype was seen many times. The V call is TRBV7-4, the J call TRBJ2-7; D might be TRBD2 (5 bases). V shed 1 base and J shed 0 bases, with 13 bases lying between them. Germline V gives CDR1 SGHVT, CDR2 SQSDAQ. This CDR3 comprises 16 residues. CDR3 amino acids: CASSLGETLPSYEQYF. The CDR3 DNA reads TGTGCCAGCAGCTTAGGGGAGACACTCCCCTCCTACGAGCAGTACTTC.

The chain uses TRBV5-1 and TRBJ1-3; unclear D gene. V lost 7 bases to trimming and J lost 0 bases, with 11 bases between them. Germline lookup yields CDR1 SGHRS and CDR2 YFSETQ. The CDR3 spans 14 residues. The CDR3 spells CASQAVSSGNTIYF. The CDR3 region has the DNA TGCGCCAGCCAAGCAGTCTCCTCTGGAAACACCATATATTTT.

This clonotype was counted between two and nine times. The genes are TRBV12-3 or TRBV12-4 and TRBJ1-1; D may be TRBD1 (5 bases). The ends were cut back, 3 bases at V and 6 bases at J, with 20 bases in the middle. The CDR3 consists of 16 residues. CDR3 in amino acids: CASSLWQGVGVAEAFF. The CDR3, as DNA: TGTGCCAGCAGTTTGTGGCAGGGCGTGGGAGTCGCTGAAGCTTTCTTT.

This clonotype came up a few times. The chain combines TRBV18 with TRBJ1-2; 8 nucleotides match TRBD1. Unmatched junction bases numbered 6, after V lost 2 bases and J lost 1 base. This CDR3 is 16 amino acids long. CDR1 and CDR2 (germline): KGHSH, LQKENI. CDR3 amino acids: CASSPGQGGHNYGYTF. CDR3 DNA sequence: TGTGCCAGCTCACCAGGACAGGGAGGTCATAACTATGGCTACACCTTC.

This clonotype was counted ten times or more. This chain uses TRBV11-2 with TRBJ2-2; TRBD1 agrees at 7 bases. The CDR3 has 15 residues. Losses at the gene ends were 0 bases for V and 7 bases for J; bases not matched to a gene: 5. From germline, CDR1 is SGHAT and CDR2 FQNNGV. The CDR3 bases are TGTGCCAGCAGCTTAGATCCGACAGGGAGCGGGGAGCTGTTTTTT. Translated: CASSLDPTGSGELFF.

This clonotype was counted once. A much bigger clone sits one base away, suggesting this may be a read error. The conserved phenylalanine or tryptophan normally closing the CDR3 is absent here, so this likely arose from a read error. The V call is TRBV28, the J call TRBJ2-7; D unresolved. The CDR3 is 16 amino acids. Germline CDR1 reads MDHEN; CDR2 reads SYDVKM. V was clipped by 5 bases and J by 0 bases, with 17 bases between them. CDR3 amino acids: CASSPRVSALSYEQYY. In nucleotides, the CDR3 is TGTGCCAGCAGTCCCCGCGTGTCGGCCCTCTCCTACGAGCAGTACTAC.

With respect to this clonotype: Lacking the conserved final phenylalanine or tryptophan, this CDR3 likely reflects a read error. CDR3 in DNA: TGTGCCAGCAGTGCCGCACAGGGAATAGCCAAAAACATTCAGTACGTC. The encoded protein is CASSAAQGIAKNIQYV. This rearrangement joins TRBV27 to TRBJ2-4, with D perhaps matching TRBD1 (6 bases). CDR1 and CDR2 from the germline V gene are MNHEY and SMNVEV (reference sequence). The CDR3 is 16 residues long. Trimming cost V 5 bases and J 0 bases, with 14 bases left between them.